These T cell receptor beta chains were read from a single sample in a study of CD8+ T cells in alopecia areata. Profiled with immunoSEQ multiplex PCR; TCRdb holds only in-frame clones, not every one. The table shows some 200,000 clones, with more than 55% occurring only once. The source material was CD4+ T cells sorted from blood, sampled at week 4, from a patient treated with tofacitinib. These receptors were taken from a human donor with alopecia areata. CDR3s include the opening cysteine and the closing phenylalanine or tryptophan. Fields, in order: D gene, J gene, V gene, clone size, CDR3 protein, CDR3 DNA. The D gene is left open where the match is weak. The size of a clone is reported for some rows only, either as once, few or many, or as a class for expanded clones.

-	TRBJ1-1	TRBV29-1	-	CSVGQVNTEAFF	TGCAGCGTTGGACAGGTGAACACTGAAGCTTTCTTT
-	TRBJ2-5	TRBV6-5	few	CASSYSYWAGETQYF	TGTGCCAGCAGTTACTCTTACTGGGCAGGGGAGACCCAGTACTTC
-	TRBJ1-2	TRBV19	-	CAIQSPNNYGYTF	TGTGCCATACAAAGCCCGAATAACTATGGCTACACCTTC
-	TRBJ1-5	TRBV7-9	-	CAGARGNQPQHF	TGTGCCGGTGCTAGGGGCAATCAGCCCCAGCATTTT
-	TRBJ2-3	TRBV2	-	CASTSFPGGTDTQYF	TGTGCCAGCACCTCCTTCCCGGGAGGCACAGATACGCAGTATTTT
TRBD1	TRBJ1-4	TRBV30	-	CACGQGRVGKLFF	TGTGCCTGTGGACAGGGGAGAGTAGGAAAACTGTTTTTT
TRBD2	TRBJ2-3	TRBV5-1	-	CASSLDGTSVTDTQYF	TGCGCCAGCAGCTTGGATGGGACTAGCGTTACAGATACGCAGTATTTT
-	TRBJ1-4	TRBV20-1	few	CSASSSEKLFF	TGCAGTGCTAGCTCCTCCGAAAAACTGTTTTTT
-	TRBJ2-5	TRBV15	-	CATRPGVQETQYF	TGTGCCACCAGACCGGGGGTCCAAGAGACCCAGTACTTC
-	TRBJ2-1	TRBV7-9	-	CASSFLTAGEQFF	TGTGCCAGCAGCTTCCTTACAGCGGGTGAGCAGTTCTTC
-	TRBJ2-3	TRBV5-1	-	CASLPLGTSTDTQYF	TGCGCCAGCCTGCCCCTGGGGACTAGCACAGATACGCAGTATTTT
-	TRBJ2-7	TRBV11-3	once	CASSLERGYEQYF	TGTGCCAGCAGCTTAGAGCGTGGCTACGAGCAGTACTTC